The 14 T cell receptor beta chains reported below all come from one sample, sequenced in a study of T cells in women clearing cervical HPV infection. Repertoires were generated with immunoSEQ multiplex PCR, while TCRdb's copy carries only in-frame clones and drops some. The sample yields tens of thousands of clones, of which the top ten take up about 17%. Sequencing used blood buffy coat. The receptors were gathered from a woman between 18 and 70 years old with a cervical HPV16 infection that either progressed to CIN3+ or cleared (not recorded which).

As concerns this clone: Coverage ceases 3 residues before the CDR3 finishes, and the germline J gene fills in the end. This chain links TRBV20-1 with TRBJ2-7, with 8 bases identical to TRBD1. This CDR3 comprises 14 residues. The germline V gene encodes CDR1 DFQATT and CDR2 SNEGSKA (reference sequence). V lost 6 bases to trimming and J lost 4 bases; unmatched junction nucleotides: 11. CDR3 residues: CSADRALEKYEQYF. The covered CDR3 bases are TGCAGTGCGGACAGGGCATTAGAAAAATACGAG.

CDR3: CASSLIGGSYNEQFF. Incomplete CDR3 DNA: TGTGCCAGCAGCTTAATCGGGGGTTCCTACAATGAG. The V and J genes are TRBV7-2 and TRBJ2-1, with D maybe TRBD2 (6 bases). From the germline J gene comes the end of the CDR3, since the read stops 3 residues before it. This CDR3 is 15 amino acids long. The germline V and J ends were trimmed by 2 bases and 1 base, with 9 bases remaining between them. The germline gives CDR1 SGHTA, CDR2 FQGNSA.

Note on this clone: With the read ending 3 residues before the CDR3 end, the germline J gene is used to fill in that end. This CDR3 is also generated by other DNA sequences in the sample. This chain uses TRBV5-6 with TRBJ2-5, with 11 bases identical to TRBD2. Germline V CDR1 and CDR2: SGHDT, YYEEEE. The CDR3 consists of 15 residues. V shed 0 bases, J shed 5 bases, and the junction held 3 bases outside the gene matches. Incomplete CDR3 DNA: TGTGCCAGCAGCTTGGTAGCGGGGGGGAGGGAGACC. As protein: CASSLVAGGRET. The whole CDR3 protein reads CASSLVAGGRETQYF.

On this clone itself: With the read ending 3 residues before the CDR3 end, the germline J gene is used to fill in that end. The chain recombines TRBV2 with TRBJ1-4; D is perhaps TRBD1 (5 bases). Germline values: CDR1 SNHLY, CDR2 FYNNEI. This CDR3 is built from 16 residues. The CDR3 region is CASSELKAGINSPLFF. The sequenced CDR3 bases are TGTGCCAGCAGTGAACTGAAGGCAGGGATTAATTCACCA. The whole variable domain, remainder taken from reference TRBV2 and TRBJ1-4, is EPEVTQTPSHQVTQMGQEVILRCVPISNHLYFYWYRQILGQKVEFLVSFYNNEISEKSEIFDDQFSVERPDGSNFTLKIRSTKLEDSAMYFCASSELKAGINSPLFFGSGTQLSVL.

The CDR3 protein is CASSAGYHEQFF. The sequenced part of the CDR3 DNA is TGTGCCAGCAGCGCAGGGTACCATGAG. J is TRBJ2-1 and V is TRBV7-6; D might be TRBD1 (5 bases). The CDR3 is cut off 3 residues early in the read; its end comes from the germline J gene. In germline, CDR1 is SGHVS, CDR2 FNYEAQ. The ends were cut back, 5 bases at V and 8 bases at J, with 10 bases in the middle. The CDR3 runs 12 residues. The whole variable domain, remainder taken from reference TRBV7-6 and TRBJ2-1, is GAGVSQSPRYKVTKRGQDVALRCDPISGHVSLYWYRQALGQGPEFLTYFNYEAQQDKSGLPNDRFSAERPEGSISTLTIQRTEQRDSAMYRCASSAGYHEQFFGPGTRLTVL.

Worth noting for this clone: The read terminates 3 residues ahead of where the CDR3 ends, so the germline J gene completes it. The chain employs TRBV7-9 and TRBJ2-1; D is perhaps TRBD1 (5 bases). Per the germline V gene, CDR1 is SEHNR and CDR2 is FQNEAQ (reference sequence). Between the trimmed V and J ends, which lost 7 bases and 4 bases, there was a span of 8 bases. The CDR3 loop spans 12 amino acids. CDR3 residues: CASMGRYNEQFF. CDR3 DNA (partial): TGTGCCAGCATGGGGCGTTACAATGAG.

Note on this clone: The read terminates 3 residues before the CDR3 end, so the remaining end is supplied by the germline J gene. The chain recombines TRBV2 with TRBJ1-2; D may be TRBD1 (6 bases). Germline assignment: CDR1 SNHLY and CDR2 FYNNEI. This CDR3 comprises 15 residues. This chain's CDR3 is CASRGGQGLAKGYTF. CDR3 DNA (partial): TGTGCCAGCAGGGGTGGGCAGGGGTTGGCGAAAGGC.

As to this clone: The CDR3 extends 3 residues past the end of the read, so its final part is completed from the germline J gene. V is TRBV7-9 and J is TRBJ2-3, with TRBD2 as a possible D gene (5 bases). The CDR3 totals 14 residues. CDR1 and CDR2 from the germline V gene are SEHNR and FQNEAQ (reference sequence). The DNA read from the CDR3 is TGTGCCAGCAGCTTACTTAGCGCACAAGAGACG. Its translation: CASSLLSAQET. The whole CDR3 region reads CASSLLSAQETQYF.

The CDR3 here is CASSFAGGGYGQYF. The DNA read from the CDR3 is TGTGCCAGCAGCTTTGCGGGAGGGGGATATGGT. The gene calls are TRBV7-2 and TRBJ2-4; TRBD2 agrees at 9 bases. With the read ending 3 residues before the CDR3 end, the germline J gene is used to fill in that end. The CDR3 has 14 residues. Germline CDR1 SGHTA, CDR2 FQGNSA. The variable domain in full, with the rest retrieved from reference TRBV7-2 and TRBJ2-4, is GAGVSQSPSNKVTEKGKDVELRCDPISGHTALYWYRQSLGQGLEFLIYFQGNSAPDKSGLPSDRFSAERTGGSVSTLTIQRTQQEDSAVYLCASSFAGGGYGQYFGAGTRLSVL.

Turning to this clone: The CDR3 is cut off 3 residues early in the read; its end comes from the germline J gene. This chain connects TRBV7-6 to TRBJ1-6; D might be TRBD1 (5 bases). Germline V lookup: CDR1 SGHVS, CDR2 FNYEAQ. The CDR3 runs to 14 residues. Trimming shortened V by 2 bases and J by 9 bases, and 11 bases separated the two germline ends. The part of the CDR3 DNA that was read is TGTGCCAGCAGCTTAATACAGGCAGTTTCACCC. It yields the protein CASSLIQAVSP. The whole CDR3 sequence is CASSLIQAVSPLHF.

Concerning this clone itself: The read ends 3 residues early relative to the CDR3; the germline J gene fills the gap. This chain joins TRBV11-2 and TRBJ2-4, with 10 bases that match TRBD1. Germline CDR1 and CDR2: SGHAT and FQNNGV. This CDR3 contains 15 residues. The CDR3 region is CASSSRTGGTETQYF. The sequenced CDR3 bases are TGTGCCAGCAGCTCCCGGACAGGGGGAACAGAGACT.

In the case of this clone: Coverage ceases 3 residues before the CDR3 finishes, and the germline J gene fills in the end. V usage is TRBV19 and J usage is TRBJ2-5, with D unclear. CDR3 size: 11 residues. The V end lost 5 bases, the J end lost 5 bases, and 6 bases lay between the germline ends. Germline V gives CDR1 LNHDA, CDR2 SQIVND (reference sequence). CDR3 bases read: TGTGCCAGTAGTGTCGGGGAGACC. Translating it yields CASSVGET. The CDR3 as a whole reads CASSVGETQYF.

Note on this clone: Coverage ceases 3 residues before the CDR3 finishes, and the germline J gene fills in the end. The rearrangement joins TRBV14 to TRBJ1-6; the D is unclear. V lost 3 bases and J lost 7, with 13 bases in between. The CDR3 has 15 residues. CDR1 SGHDN and CDR2 FVKESK come from the germline V gene. The CDR3 spells CASSQWAGGNSPLHF. Partial CDR3 DNA: TGTGCCAGCAGCCAGTGGGCAGGAGGAAATTCACCC.

About this clone: The missing CDR3 end, 3 residues past where the read stops, is filled in from the germline J gene. The chain uses TRBV14 and TRBJ1-6, with D perhaps TRBD1 (6 bases). Trimming stripped 1 base from V and 10 bases from J, with 14 bases between. CDR1 and CDR2 (germline): SGHDN, FVKESK. The CDR3 is made up of 15 amino acids. The sequenced part of the CDR3 DNA is TGTGCCAGCAGCCAAGTGTGGGGGCTTGGGTCACCC. Protein: CASSQVWGLGSP. The complete CDR3 protein is CASSQVWGLGSPLHF.